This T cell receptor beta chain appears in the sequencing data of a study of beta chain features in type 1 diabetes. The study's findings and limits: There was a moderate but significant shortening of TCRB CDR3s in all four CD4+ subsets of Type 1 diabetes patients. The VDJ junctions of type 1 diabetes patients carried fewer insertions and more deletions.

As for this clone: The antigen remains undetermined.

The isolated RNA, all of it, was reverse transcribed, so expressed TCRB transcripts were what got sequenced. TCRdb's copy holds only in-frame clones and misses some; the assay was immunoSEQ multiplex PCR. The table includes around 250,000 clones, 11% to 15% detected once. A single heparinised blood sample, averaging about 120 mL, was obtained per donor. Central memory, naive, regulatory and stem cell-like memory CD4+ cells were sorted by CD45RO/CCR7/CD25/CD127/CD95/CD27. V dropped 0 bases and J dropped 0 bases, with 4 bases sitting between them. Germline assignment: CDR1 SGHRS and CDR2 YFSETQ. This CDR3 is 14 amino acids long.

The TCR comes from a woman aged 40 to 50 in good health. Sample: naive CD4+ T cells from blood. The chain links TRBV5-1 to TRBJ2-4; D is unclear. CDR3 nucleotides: TGCGCCAGCAGCTTGGCAATAGCCAAAAACATTCAGTACTTC. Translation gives CASSLAIAKNIQYF.